The next 20 T cell receptor beta chains were all read from a single sample in a study of shared clonotypes between healthy human individuals. Some clones are missing from TCRdb's copy, which holds only in-frame ones; the method was immunoSEQ multiplex PCR. The sample holds some 2 million clones, roughly 94% seen once. Material for sequencing was naive CD4+ T cells sorted from blood. Subset in this sample: CD45RA+ positively selected. All receptors come from a young man in good health.

This chain uses TRBV7-2 with TRBJ1-1, with D maybe TRBD1 (5 bases). CDR3 length: 14 residues. Per the germline V gene, CDR1 is SGHTA and CDR2 is FQGNSA. Deletions cut 5 bases from V and 4 bases from J, with 14 bases between. The CDR3 DNA reads TGTGCCAGCAGCGGGGGGACTCGTCTCACTGAAGCTTTCTTT. Its protein product is CASSGGTRLTEAFF.

The CDR3 protein is CASSPLGTGESPLHF. The CDR3 DNA reads as TGTGCCAGCTCACCGCTTGGGACAGGAGAATCACCCCTCCACTTT. This rearrangement joins TRBV18 to TRBJ1-6, with 8 bases that match TRBD1. Germline V gene lookup returns CDR1 KGHSH and CDR2 LQKENI. V shed 3 bases and J 10 bases; nucleotides not matched to a gene: 8. The CDR3 totals 15 residues. Full variable domain (outside the CDR3, taken from reference TRBV18 and TRBJ1-6): NAGVMQNPRHLVRRRGQEARLRCSPMKGHSHVYWYRQLPEEGLKFMVYLQKENIIDESGMPKERFSAEFPKEGPSILRIQQVVRGDSAAYFCASSPLGTGESPLHFGNGTRLTVT.

The chain has TRBV7-2 and TRBJ2-7; a possible D gene is TRBD1 (5 bases). Looked up from germline, CDR1 is SGHTA and CDR2 is FQGNSA. This CDR3 is built from 14 residues. Trimming took off 6 bases at V and 3 bases at J, with 15 bases between the two ends. The CDR3 here is CASSFQGTSYEQYF. The CDR3 nucleotides read TGTGCCAGCAGTTTTCAGGGTACAAGCTACGAGCAGTACTTC.

J is TRBJ1-5 and V is TRBV21-1. TRBV21-1 is shown as a pseudogene. The length of the CDR3 is 13 residues. This chain's CDR3 is CASIWDVDQPQHF. CDR3 bases: TGTGCCAGCATCTGGGACGTGGATCAGCCCCAGCATTTT.

V and J are TRBV9 and TRBJ2-7, with 9 nucleotides matching TRBD2. V was pared by 7 bases and J by 9 bases, with 14 bases of the junction left unmatched. The CDR3 contains 14 residues. Looked up from germline, CDR1 is SGDLS and CDR2 is YYNGEE. CDR3: CASGAGGPAERQYF. The CDR3 nucleotides are TGTGCCAGCGGCGCGGGGGGGCCCGCGGAGAGGCAGTACTTC.

The V gene is TRBV6-5, the J gene TRBJ1-1, with D possibly matching TRBD1 (5 bases). V was clipped by 6 bases and J by 1 base, with 12 bases between them. The germline gives CDR1 MNHEY, CDR2 SVGAGI. The CDR3 is 14 amino acids. CDR3 sequence (DNA): TGTGCCAGCAGCCCCGGGACGGCGAACACTGAAGCTTTCTTT. It encodes CASSPGTANTEAFF.

In its sample, this clone was seen once. The chain links TRBV5-5 to TRBJ2-7, with D possibly matching TRBD2 (6 bases). Germline loops: CDR1 SGHKS, CDR2 YYEKEE (reference sequence). The CDR3 covers 15 residues. V was pared by 6 bases and J by 1 base, with 17 bases between. The CDR3 DNA is TGTGCCAGCACCCCCGCGGAGGGGCTTTCCTACGAGCAGTACTTC. Its translation: CASTPAEGLSYEQYF.

The chain has TRBV7-9 and TRBJ1-2; TRBD1 agrees at 7 bases. The CDR3 has 17 amino acids. V was clipped by 4 bases and J by 7 bases; unmatched bases: 18. Germline V lookup: CDR1 SEHNR, CDR2 FQNEAQ (reference sequence). The CDR3 nucleotides read TGTGCCAGCAGCTCGACCGAAGGACAGGAACAACTTCGTGGCTACACCTTC. This gives the protein CASSSTEGQEQLRGYTF. The full variable domain, with the rest looked up from reference TRBV7-9 and TRBJ1-2, is DTGVSQNPRHKITKRGQNVTFRCDPISEHNRLYWYRQTLGQGPEFLTYFQNEAQLEKSRLLSDRFSAERPKGSFSTLEIQRTEQGDSAMYLCASSSTEGQEQLRGYTFGSGTRLTVV.

The chain carries TRBV10-3 and TRBJ2-6, with D uncertain. The V end was cut by 9 bases, the J end by 0 bases, with 6 bases between. Germline CDR1 and CDR2: ENHRY and SYGVKD. This CDR3 region has 13 residues. Here the CDR3 DNA reads TGTGCCATGACATCCTCTGGGGCCAACGTCCTGACTTTC. Protein sequence: CAMTSSGANVLTF.

V and J are TRBV6-4 and TRBJ2-7, with 9 bases lining up with TRBD1. After removal of 5 bases from V and 6 bases from J, the junction contained 14 bases not matched to a gene. The CDR3 extends over 16 amino acids. Germline lookup yields CDR1 MRHNA and CDR2 SNTAGT. For the CDR3, the DNA is TGTGCCAGCAGTTCCAGACCTTTGGGGACAGGGTCCGAGCAGTACTTC. Its protein is CASSSRPLGTGSEQYF.

V usage is TRBV4-3 and J usage is TRBJ1-3; the D is unclear. With 1 base removed from V and 4 bases from J, the gap between germline ends came to 5 bases. CDR3 length: 13 amino acids. Germline V gene lookup returns CDR1 LGHNA and CDR2 YSLEER. The CDR3 spells CASSQVEGNTIYF. In nucleotides, the CDR3 is TGCGCCAGCAGCCAAGTGGAGGGAAACACCATATATTTT.

This clone was observed once. J is TRBJ2-3 and V is TRBV2; D might be TRBD1 (6 bases). This CDR3 has 14 amino acids. The V end lost 1 base, the J end lost 4 bases, and 9 bases lay between the germline ends. Germline V gene lookup returns CDR1 SNHLY and CDR2 FYNNEI. The CDR3 sequence: CASSEVSGADTQYF. Written as DNA, the CDR3 is TGTGCCAGCAGTGAAGTCTCAGGGGCAGATACGCAGTATTTT.

The chain employs TRBV2 and TRBJ2-3, with D possibly TRBD2 on 5 matching bases. Germline V gene sequence: CDR1 SNHLY, CDR2 FYNNEI. This CDR3 spans 14 amino acids. V was shortened by 4 bases and J by 4 bases, with 12 bases between the two germline ends. The CDR3 bases are TGTGCCAGCAGTGCAGGCCTAGCCGCAGATACGCAGTATTTT. Its protein is CASSAGLAADTQYF.

The chain is built from TRBV6-1 and TRBJ2-1; 13 bases match TRBD2. This CDR3 is built from 16 residues. Unmatched junction bases numbered 7, after V lost 2 bases and J lost 9 bases. Germline values: CDR1 MNHNS, CDR2 SASEGT. The CDR3 loop reads CASSELGLAGRGEQFF. CDR3 in DNA: TGTGCCAGCAGTGAATTGGGACTAGCGGGGCGGGGTGAGCAGTTCTTC.

The gene calls are TRBV7-2 and TRBJ2-7, with TRBD1 matching over 10 bases. This CDR3 comprises 15 residues. The germline gives CDR1 SGHTA, CDR2 FQGNSA. J lost 4 bases, V lost 5 bases, and 8 bases had no gene match. Here the CDR3 reads CASSPGQGFVYEQYF. CDR3 DNA sequence: TGTGCCAGCAGCCCGGGACAGGGGTTCGTTTACGAGCAGTACTTC. The full variable domain, its missing parts supplied by reference TRBV7-2 and TRBJ2-7, is GAGVSQSPSNKVTEKGKDVELRCDPISGHTALYWYRQSLGQGLEFLIYFQGNSAPDKSGLPSDRFSAERTGGSVSTLTIQRTQQEDSAVYLCASSPGQGFVYEQYFGPGTRLTVT.

V gene TRBV4-1 combines with J gene TRBJ1-4; D gene uncertain. Germline V gives CDR1 MGHRA, CDR2 YSYEKL. Trimming pared 2 bases from V and 11 bases from J, leaving 6 bases between. The CDR3 extends over 11 amino acids. The CDR3 DNA follows: TGCGCCAGCAGCCAAACCGAGAAACTGTTTTTT. Amino acid sequence: CASSQTEKLFF.

V usage is TRBV7-9 and J usage is TRBJ1-2, with 8 positions matching TRBD1. V was clipped by 7 bases and J by 4 bases; unmatched bases: 8. The CDR3 is 14 amino acids. Germline V gene lookup returns CDR1 SEHNR and CDR2 FQNEAQ (reference sequence). CDR3 DNA: TGTGCCAGCATATCCCCCGGGACAGGCTATGGCTACACCTTC. It translates to CASISPGTGYGYTF.

The V gene is TRBV30, the J gene TRBJ2-1; 9 nucleotides agree with TRBD2. CDR1 and CDR2 from the germline V gene are GTSNPN and SVGIG (reference sequence). Losses at the gene ends were 5 bases for V and 7 bases for J; bases not matched to a gene: 12. The CDR3 length is 15 residues. This CDR3 is CAWGRGAGGRNEQFF. For the CDR3, the DNA is TGTGCCTGGGGCCGGGGAGCGGGAGGAAGAAATGAGCAGTTCTTC.

V usage is TRBV6-6 and J usage is TRBJ2-5; TRBD2 might be the D (5 bases). The V gene lost 5 bases and the J gene lost 2 bases, with 9 bases spanning the gap. Germline-derived CDR1 and CDR2 are MNHNY and SVGAGI (reference sequence). The CDR3 is 13 amino acids. The CDR3 spells CASSPPGQETQYF. CDR3 sequence (DNA): TGTGCCAGCAGTCCTCCGGGACAAGAGACCCAGTACTTC.

V usage is TRBV5-1 and J usage is TRBJ2-7, with a weak D call TRBD1 (6 bases). The CDR3 spans 16 residues. Germline loops: CDR1 SGHRS, CDR2 YFSETQ. The ends were cut back, 3 bases at V and 3 bases at J, with 19 bases in the middle. CDR3 DNA sequence: TGCGCCAGCAGCTGGTCCACGCCAGGGGCCAACTACGAGCAGTACTTC. Protein product: CASSWSTPGANYEQYF.